The clone carrying this TCR beta chain was counted ten times or more. No antigen is known for it. One end of the junction does not line up with germline, which may come from a read error. Making the TCR beta libraries involved quantitative 5'-RACE with molecular barcodes. TCRdb passed the 5' RACE reads through MiXCR, listing each CDR3 protein once. The sample has 200,000 to 300,000 distinct CDR3 sequences; approximately 10% are singletons. The data stem from a study of CD8 T cells in ankylosing spondylitis. Study findings and constraints: The study looked at matched synovial fluid samples from ankylosing spondylitis patients. Disease-linked clones were reported to be significantly enriched there. Existing reports had already noted some motif variants in reactive arthritis synovial fluid and blood.

The sequence came from a male donor with ankylosing spondylitis or in good health (not recorded which). The sequencing sample was made of blood, either unsorted or a sorted T cell fraction (not recorded which).

The CDR3 protein is CSARGYYGYTF. DNA for the CDR3: TGCAGTGCGAGAGGCTACTATGGCTACACCTTC. This chain links TRBV20-1 with TRBJ1-2; D gene ambiguous. CDR3 length: 11 amino acids. The germline gives CDR1 DFQATT, CDR2 SNEGSKA (reference sequence).